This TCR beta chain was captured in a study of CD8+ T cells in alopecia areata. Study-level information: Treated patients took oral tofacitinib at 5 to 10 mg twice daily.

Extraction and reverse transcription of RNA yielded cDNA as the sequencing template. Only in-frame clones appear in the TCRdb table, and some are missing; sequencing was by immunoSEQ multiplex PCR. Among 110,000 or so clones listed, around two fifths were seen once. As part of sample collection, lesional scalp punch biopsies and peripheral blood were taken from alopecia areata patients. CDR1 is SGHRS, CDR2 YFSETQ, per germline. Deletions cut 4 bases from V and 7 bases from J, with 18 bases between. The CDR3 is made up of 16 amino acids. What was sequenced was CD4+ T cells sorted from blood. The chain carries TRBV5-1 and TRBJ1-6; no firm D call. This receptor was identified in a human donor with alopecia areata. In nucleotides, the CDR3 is TGCGCCAGCAGCACCGATCCGTTGAATGGAAATTCACCCCTCCACTTT. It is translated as CASSTDPLNGNSPLHF.